This T cell receptor beta chain is drawn from a study of T cell responses to AZD1222 COVID-19 vaccine. Broader study findings: Spike-wide coverage was observed for vaccine-associated CD4 TCRs, with dominant responses at 160-218 and 743-854. White British people made up most donors, females outnumbered males, and clonal diversity was possibly underestimated. Only six AZD1222 recipients tested seropositive at baseline.

With respect to this clone: Its specificity is unknown.

Germline loops: CDR1 SEHNR, CDR2 FQNEAQ (reference sequence). Trimming removed 5 bases from V and 5 bases from J; junction bases left unmatched: 11. The CDR3 has 15 residues. TCRdb's copy holds only in-frame clones and misses some; the assay was immunoSEQ multiplex PCR. The sample yields approximately 110,000 clones, about 87% seen once. The J gene is TRBJ1-2, the V gene TRBV7-9; 7 nucleotides agree with TRBD1. The sequenced sample was peripheral blood, obtained 28 days after the second AZD1222 dose. The sequence came from an adult who received the AZD1222 COVID-19 vaccine. The CDR3 DNA is TGTGCCAGCAGCCCGGGGGTTCAGGGGGTTTATGGCTACACCTTC. Amino acids: CASSPGVQGVYGYTF. Supplemented by reference TRBV7-9 and TRBJ1-2, the full variable domain reads DTGVSQNPRHKITKRGQNVTFRCDPISEHNRLYWYRQTLGQGPEFLTYFQNEAQLEKSRLLSDRFSAERPKGSFSTLEIQRTEQGDSAMYLCASSPGVQGVYGYTFGSGTRLTVV.